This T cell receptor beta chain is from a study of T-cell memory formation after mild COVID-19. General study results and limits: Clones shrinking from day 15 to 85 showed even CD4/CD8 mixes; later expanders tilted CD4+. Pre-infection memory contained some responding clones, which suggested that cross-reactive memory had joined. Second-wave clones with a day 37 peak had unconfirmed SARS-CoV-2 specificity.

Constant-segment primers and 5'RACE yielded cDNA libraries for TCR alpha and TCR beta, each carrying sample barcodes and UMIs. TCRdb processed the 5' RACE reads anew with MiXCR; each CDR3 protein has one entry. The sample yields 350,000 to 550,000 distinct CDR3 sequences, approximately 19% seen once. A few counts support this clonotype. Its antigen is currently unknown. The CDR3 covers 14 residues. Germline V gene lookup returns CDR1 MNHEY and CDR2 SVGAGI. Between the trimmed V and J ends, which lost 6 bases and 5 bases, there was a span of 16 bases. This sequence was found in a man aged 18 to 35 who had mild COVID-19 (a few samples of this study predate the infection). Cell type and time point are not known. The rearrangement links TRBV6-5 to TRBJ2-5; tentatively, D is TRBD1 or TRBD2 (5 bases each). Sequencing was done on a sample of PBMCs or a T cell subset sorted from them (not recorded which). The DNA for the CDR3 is TGTGCCAGCAGCCCAGGACTTTGGGGGGAGACCCAGTACTTC. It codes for CASSPGLWGETQYF.